The present T cell receptor beta chain was sequenced within a study of blood T cell repertoires in COVID-19. Study summary: Samples taken during acute and convalescent COVID-19 were collected in the United States, Italy and Spain. Sample material is recorded as cDNA or gDNA derived from T cells, B-cell-depleted T cells, or PBMCs.

Source study methods: Cell counts per sample came from amplifying reference gene primers. Only in-frame clones appear in the TCRdb table, and some are missing; sequencing was by immunoSEQ multiplex PCR. From that table come the V and J calls and clone size; the DNA was used to work out D and trimming. The sample lists about 40,000 clones, around 79% occurring once. Germline loops: CDR1 MDHEN, CDR2 SYDVKM. This CDR3 contains 15 residues. V lost 5 bases and J lost 2; bases outside the gene matches: 3. The TCR originated in a woman at least 80 years old with acute or convalescent COVID-19. The sequencing sample was made of peripheral blood. The rearrangement links TRBV28 to TRBJ2-3; 11 nucleotides match TRBD2. CDR3 residues: CASSRLAGNTDTQYF. The CDR3 bases are TGTGCCAGCAGTCGACTAGCGGGAAACACAGATACGCAGTATTTT.